This T cell receptor beta chain is from a study of PD-L1 blockade in urothelial cancer. Study-wide context: Patients, treated from 2014 onward, received atezolizumab 1,200 mg intravenously every 3 weeks. Blood analysis was done at 3 weeks (second dose) and 6 weeks after treatment began. The study recovered a median of roughly 150,000 T cells per blood sample.

Indicated time point: pretreatment peripheral blood. Sample numbers ranged from 1 to 8 per patient, encompassing pretreatment and on-treatment collections. After removal of 4 bases from V and 1 base from J, the junction contained 0 bases not matched to a gene. Germline CDR1 reads SNHLY; CDR2 reads FYNNEI. The CDR3 totals 13 residues. Libraries were prepared by immunoSEQ multiplex PCR; TCRdb keeps only in-frame clonotypes and omits some of them. The data show 98,000 or so clones, with around 91% seen just once and under 2% held by the top ten. Here the sequenced sample was PBMCs, taken around atezolizumab (anti-PD-L1) treatment. The chain couples TRBV2 to TRBJ2-5; 7 bases match TRBD1. The clonotype was recovered from a man aged 55 to 70 with urothelial cancer. The CDR3 protein is CASSAGGQETQYF. DNA for the CDR3: TGTGCCAGCAGTGCAGGGGGCCAAGAGACCCAGTACTTC.